One sample yielded the 26 T cell receptor beta chains listed below, sequenced in a study of blood T cell repertoires in COVID-19. Clones were read by immunoSEQ multiplex PCR, and TCRdb kept only the in-frame ones, dropping some. Of tens of thousands of clones listed, 82% are singletons. The sample consisted of peripheral blood. The receptors stem from a woman in her sixties or seventies with acute or convalescent COVID-19.

The J gene is TRBJ2-2, the V gene TRBV7-9, with 12 bases matching TRBD2. The CDR3 has 18 residues. Germline CDR1 is SEHNR and CDR2 is FQNEAQ (reference sequence). Trimming cost V 6 bases and J 1 base; bases outside gene matches: 9. CDR3 in amino acids: CASRRLAGEDGNTGELFF. The CDR3 nucleotides are TGTGCCAGCAGAAGACTAGCGGGAGAAGACGGGAACACCGGGGAGCTGTTTTTT.

This clone came up once. This sequence joins TRBV2 and TRBJ2-3; TRBD1 might be the D (5 bases). The CDR3 has 14 residues. Deletions cut 1 base from V and 8 bases from J, with 13 bases between. Per germline, CDR1 SNHLY and CDR2 FYNNEI. For the CDR3, the DNA is TGTGCCAGCAGTGAAGAACAGGCCTTAGGTACGCAGTATTTT. Translating gives CASSEEQALGTQYF.

This rearrangement joins TRBV27 to TRBJ2-1; 7 bases are a match to TRBD1. The CDR3 is 14 amino acids. V was pared by 5 bases and J by 5 bases, with 6 bases of the junction left unmatched. The germline CDR1 and CDR2 sequences are MNHEY and SMNVEV (reference sequence). The CDR3 sequence is CASSRRQGHNEQFF. The DNA for the CDR3 is TGTGCCAGCAGTCGGAGACAGGGACACAATGAGCAGTTCTTC.

The V and J genes are TRBV2 and TRBJ1-1; a weak D match, TRBD1 (6 bases). CDR1 is SNHLY, CDR2 FYNNEI, per germline. Trimming removed 9 bases from V and 0 bases from J, with 11 bases in between. CDR3 length: 13 residues. The CDR3 DNA follows: TGTGCCAGGAGGGGGGGAATGAACACTGAAGCTTTCTTT. This translates into CARRGGMNTEAFF. Combining the CDR3 with reference TRBV2 and TRBJ1-1 gives the whole variable domain EPEVTQTPSHQVTQMGQEVILRCVPISNHLYFYWYRQILGQKVEFLVSFYNNEISEKSEIFDDQFSVERPDGSNFTLKIRSTKLEDSAMYFCARRGGMNTEAFFGQGTRLTVV.

This sequence joins TRBV5-6 and TRBJ2-7, with 8 positions matching TRBD1. CDR3 length: 16 amino acids. V was clipped by 0 bases and J by 4 bases; unmatched bases: 9. Germline CDR1 reads SGHDT; CDR2 reads YYEEEE. The CDR3 is CASSLGLRTGMYEQYF. The CDR3 coding sequence is TGTGCCAGCAGCTTGGGGCTCAGGACAGGGATGTACGAGCAGTACTTC. The full variable domain, its missing parts supplied by reference TRBV5-6 and TRBJ2-7, is DAGVTQSPTHLIKTRGQQVTLRCSPKSGHDTVSWYQQALGQGPQFIFQYYEEEERQRGNFPDRFSGHQFPNYSSELNVNALLLGDSALYLCASSLGLRTGMYEQYFGPGTRLTVT.

The chain carries TRBV6-1 and TRBJ1-3; D perhaps matches TRBD1 (5 bases). Trimming cost V 2 bases and J 2 bases, with 22 bases left between them. CDR3 length: 19 residues. Germline V lookup: CDR1 MNHNS, CDR2 SASEGT. The CDR3 protein is CASSERGIGEHFTGNTIYF. CDR3 DNA: TGTGCCAGCAGTGAAAGGGGAATTGGAGAACACTTTACTGGAAACACCATATATTTT.

The V call is TRBV7-2, the J call TRBJ2-7; 10 nucleotides line up with TRBD2. Looked up from germline, CDR1 is SGHTA and CDR2 is FQGNSA. This CDR3 region has 16 residues. J gave up 2 bases and V 1 base, and 5 bases lay outside the gene matches. CDR3 sequence (DNA): TGTGCCAGCAGCTTAGATTTACTAGCGGGGCCCTACGAGCAGTACTTC. The encoded protein is CASSLDLLAGPYEQYF.

The chain links TRBV30 to TRBJ1-6; D ambiguous. Trimming removed 0 bases at V and 10 bases at J, with 16 bases between. Germline loops: CDR1 GTSNPN, CDR2 SVGIG (reference sequence). This CDR3 has 15 residues. DNA of the CDR3: TGTGCCTGGAGTGTTTTGGCAAGGCGGGGATCACCCCTCCACTTT. Translating gives CAWSVLARRGSPLHF.

The chain recombines TRBV18 with TRBJ1-2, with D uncertain. Trimming left V 0 bases short and J 7 bases short, with 15 bases between. The CDR3 is 15 amino acids. Looked up from germline, CDR1 is KGHSH and CDR2 is LQKENI. CDR3 in DNA: TGTGCCAGCTCACCACCGTCCAGTCTGAGGAGTGGCTACACCTTC. Translation: CASSPPSSLRSGYTF.

In DNA form, the CDR3 reads TGTGCCAGCAGAAGTTTGTATTCGGGAAACTATGGCTACACCTTC. It translates to CASRSLYSGNYGYTF. The rearrangement uses TRBV6-6 and TRBJ1-2; no reliable D call. The CDR3 loop spans 15 amino acids. The ends were cut back, 6 bases at V and 2 bases at J, with 16 bases in the middle. Looked up from germline, CDR1 is MNHNY and CDR2 is SVGAGI (reference sequence).

This chain links TRBV6-5 with TRBJ2-7; D not resolved. The CDR3 consists of 11 residues. Deletions cut 5 bases from V and 5 bases from J, with 7 bases between. Germline-derived CDR1 and CDR2 are MNHEY and SVGAGI. DNA of the CDR3: TGTGCCAGCAGTATAACAGACGAGCAGTACTTC. It translates to CASSITDEQYF.

This clone showed up just a few times. The rearrangement uses TRBV11-2 and TRBJ1-1; the D gene is possibly TRBD1 (6 bases). The CDR3 extends over 16 amino acids. Germline V gene sequence: CDR1 SGHAT, CDR2 FQNNGV. Trimming stripped 5 bases from V and 1 base from J, with 17 bases between. The CDR3 DNA reads TGTGCCAGCAGCAAGGGGAGAGAGACAGGGAACACTGAAGCTTTCTTT. Encoded protein: CASSKGRETGNTEAFF.

The chain carries TRBV5-8 and TRBJ2-7; TRBD2 matches at 10 bases. Germline trimming cut 4 bases from V and 6 bases from J; bases unmatched to any gene: 7. This CDR3 comprises 14 residues. CDR1 is SGHTS, CDR2 YDEGEE, per germline. CDR3 protein: CASSRGLASGEQYF. CDR3 nucleotides: TGTGCCAGCAGCCGGGGACTAGCGTCTGGCGAGCAGTACTTC.

The rearrangement joins TRBV4-2 to TRBJ2-7; TRBD1 matches 11 bases. In germline, CDR1 is LGHNA, CDR2 YNFKEQ. The junction had 1 base not matched to a gene; V was cut back by 4 bases and J by 2 bases. This CDR3 contains 14 residues. The CDR3 DNA sequence: TGTGCCAGCAGCCCGGACAGGGGGCCCTACGAGCAGTACTTC. The encoded protein is CASSPDRGPYEQYF.

This clone showed up just once. This chain links TRBV7-2 with TRBJ1-5, with D hard to call. Germline CDR1 and CDR2: SGHTA and FQGNSA. The ends were cut back, 4 bases at V and 2 bases at J, with 6 bases in the middle. The CDR3 sequence is 13 residues long. The CDR3 is CASSSRGNQPQHF. For the CDR3, the DNA is TGTGCCAGCAGCTCGCGCGGCAATCAGCCCCAGCATTTT. Together with reference TRBV7-2 and TRBJ1-5, the CDR3 gives the full variable domain: GAGVSQSPSNKVTEKGKDVELRCDPISGHTALYWYRQSLGQGLEFLIYFQGNSAPDKSGLPSDRFSAERTGGSVSTLTIQRTQQEDSAVYLCASSSRGNQPQHFGDGTRLSIL.

Here the CDR3 DNA reads TGTGCCTGGAGTGTACTAGGGCAGTACAATCAGCCCCAGCATTTT. As protein: CAWSVLGQYNQPQHF. The rearrangement joins TRBV30 to TRBJ1-5; the D is unclear. V was clipped by 0 bases and J by 3 bases, with 12 bases between them. Germline assignment: CDR1 GTSNPN and CDR2 SVGIG (reference sequence). This CDR3 spans 15 amino acids.

As to this clone: One junction end disagrees with the germline gene, perhaps due to a read error. The chain recombines TRBV14 with TRBJ1-1; D gene unclear. The CDR3 is 15 amino acids. Germline CDR1 is SGHDN and CDR2 is FVKESK. The CDR3 nucleotides read TGTGCCAGCAGCCACTTGGGCCCACCGAACGCTGAAGCTTTCTTT. Its translation: CASSHLGPPNAEAFF.

The chain couples TRBV3-1 (or the pseudogene TRBV3-2) to TRBJ2-1; TRBD1 might be the D (6 bases). CDR1 LGHDT and CDR2 YNNKEL come from the germline V gene (reference sequence). The CDR3 sequence is 15 residues long. The V gene lost 3 bases and the J gene lost 8 bases, with 17 bases spanning the gap. CDR3 nucleotides: TGTGCCAGCAGCCAGGGGGCGGGCCGGGTTGATGAGCAGTTCTTC. It encodes CASSQGAGRVDEQFF.

The chain couples TRBV7-8 to TRBJ1-1, with 12 bases matching TRBD1. V shed 5 bases and J 5 bases; nucleotides not matched to a gene: 15. Germline CDR1 reads SGHVS; CDR2 reads FQNEAQ. The CDR3 is made up of 18 amino acids. CDR3 sequence: CASSTPGGTGGLRTEAFF. The CDR3 region has the DNA TGTGCCAGCAGCACGCCTGGCGGGACAGGGGGCTTAAGGACTGAAGCTTTCTTT.

The chain has TRBV9 and TRBJ1-3; perhaps TRBD1 as D (6 bases). V was cut by 0 bases and J by 3 bases, with 10 bases left in between. The CDR3 covers 15 residues. Germline CDR1 is SGDLS and CDR2 is YYNGEE. Written as DNA, the CDR3 is TGTGCCAGCAGCGTAGGGACAGTCGGTGGAAACACCATATATTTT. It encodes CASSVGTVGGNTIYF.

The genes are TRBV2 and TRBJ1-5, with D possibly TRBD1 on 6 matching bases. The CDR3 length is 17 residues. CDR1 and CDR2 from the germline V gene are SNHLY and FYNNEI. Trimming removed 8 bases from V and 0 bases from J, with 20 bases in between. This CDR3 is CASSGQLLRYSNQPQHF. CDR3 nucleotides: TGTGCCAGCTCAGGACAGCTACTACGGTATAGCAATCAGCCCCAGCATTTT.

The chain has TRBV7-8 and TRBJ2-5; 8 bases fit TRBD1. The V gene's germline CDR1 is SGHVS and CDR2 FQNEAQ. V trimming: 5 bases; J trimming: 5 bases; junction bases outside the gene matches: 7. CDR3 length: 14 amino acids. CDR3: CASSGSGGGETQYF. CDR3 in DNA: TGTGCCAGCAGCGGGTCAGGGGGCGGCGAGACCCAGTACTTC.

J is TRBJ2-1 and V is TRBV7-6; TRBD1 matches 8 bases. Trimming took 5 bases from V and 4 from J; bases not matched to a gene: 13. Germline V gene sequence: CDR1 SGHVS, CDR2 FNYEAQ. This CDR3 region has 17 residues. CDR3: CASSVTGGPPAYNEQFF. CDR3 in DNA: TGTGCCAGCAGCGTTACAGGGGGACCCCCCGCTTACAATGAGCAGTTCTTC.

The rearrangement uses TRBV14 and TRBJ1-2; TRBD1 matches 8 bases. CDR1 and CDR2 from the germline V gene are SGHDN and FVKESK. J was trimmed by 4 bases and V by 5 bases; bases with no gene match: 15. The CDR3 sequence is 17 residues long. The CDR3 here is CASSRTAGQGSLYGYTF. For the CDR3, the DNA is TGTGCCAGCAGCAGAACCGCCGGACAGGGCTCACTCTATGGCTACACCTTC.

The rearrangement links TRBV6-5 to TRBJ2-2; 10 bases align to TRBD1. Germline assignment: CDR1 MNHEY and CDR2 SVGAGI. This CDR3 region has 15 residues. The trim removed 6 bases at V and 4 bases at J, leaving 5 bases unmatched. CDR3 nucleotides: TGTGCCAGCAGAACGGGACAGGGGTCCACCGGGGAGCTGTTTTTT. Its protein product is CASRTGQGSTGELFF.

The chain uses TRBV7-2 and TRBJ1-6; the match to TRBD1 covers 9 bases. The CDR3 runs to 13 residues. The germline V gene encodes CDR1 SGHTA and CDR2 FQGNSA. Germline trimming cut 3 bases from V and 11 bases from J; bases unmatched to any gene: 2. The CDR3 sequence is CASSFDRGAPLHF. For the CDR3, the DNA is TGTGCCAGCAGCTTCGACAGGGGGGCACCCCTCCACTTT. Filled out from reference TRBV7-2 and TRBJ1-6, the complete variable domain reads GAGVSQSPSNKVTEKGKDVELRCDPISGHTALYWYRQSLGQGLEFLIYFQGNSAPDKSGLPSDRFSAERTGGSVSTLTIQRTQQEDSAVYLCASSFDRGAPLHFGNGTRLTVT.